These 24 T cell receptor beta chains originate from one sample sequenced in a study of T cell responses to AZD1222 COVID-19 vaccine. The repertoire was sequenced with immunoSEQ multiplex PCR; TCRdb's copy has only in-frame clones and lacks some. The sample holds 96,000 or so clones, approximately 90% seen once. The starting material was peripheral blood, obtained on day 0 of AZD1222 vaccination. The receptors come from an adult in good health.

V gene TRBV3-1 (or the pseudogene TRBV3-2) combines with J gene TRBJ2-7, with 8 bases identical to TRBD2. This CDR3 is 16 amino acids long. V shed 4 bases, J shed 2 bases, and the junction held 10 bases outside the gene matches. Looked up from germline, CDR1 is LGHDT and CDR2 is YNNKEL (reference sequence). The CDR3 spells CASSLPGSGGPYEQYF. CDR3 bases: TGTGCCAGCAGCCTCCCTGGCAGCGGGGGCCCCTACGAGCAGTACTTC.

The genes are TRBV19 and TRBJ1-5; D unclear. V lost 3 bases and J 6 bases, leaving 12 bases between the germline ends. The CDR3 is 14 residues long. CDR1 LNHDA and CDR2 SQIVND come from the germline V gene (reference sequence). CDR3 in amino acids: CASSISTVGQPQHF. As DNA, the CDR3 is TGTGCCAGTAGTATTTCAACGGTCGGTCAGCCCCAGCATTTT.

This chain connects TRBV19 to TRBJ1-5; a weak D match, TRBD1 (6 bases). CDR3 length: 16 amino acids. The V and J ends lost 7 bases and 6 bases respectively, with 22 bases between them. The V gene's germline CDR1 is LNHDA and CDR2 SQIVND (reference sequence). CDR3 amino acids: CASKGLGAQGGQPQHF. CDR3 nucleotides: TGTGCCAGTAAGGGTCTAGGGGCACAGGGAGGTCAGCCCCAGCATTTT. Supplemented by reference TRBV19 and TRBJ1-5, the full variable domain reads DGGITQSPKYLFRKEGQNVTLSCEQNLNHDAMYWYRQDPGQGLRLIYYSQIVNDFQKGDIAEGYSVSREKKESFPLTVTSAQKNPTAFYLCASKGLGAQGGQPQHFGDGTRLSIL.

A single count supports this clone. The chain recombines TRBV2 with TRBJ1-5; 8 bases line up with TRBD1. The CDR3 is 15 residues long. The V gene end was trimmed by 6 bases and the J gene end by 4 bases; junction bases not matched to a gene: 8. CDR1 SNHLY and CDR2 FYNNEI come from the germline V gene. The CDR3 DNA reads TGTGCCAGCAGCAGGGACAGGAGGGGAAATCAGCCCCAGCATTTT. Translating gives CASSRDRRGNQPQHF.

This chain joins TRBV5-4 and TRBJ1-1, with a weak D call TRBD1 (5 bases). V was trimmed by 0 bases and J by 1 base, leaving 7 bases between them. The CDR3 loop spans 14 amino acids. Per the germline V gene, CDR1 is SGHNT and CDR2 is YYREEE (reference sequence). DNA of the CDR3: TGTGCCAGCAGCTTGGTTCAGGGGAACACTGAAGCTTTCTTT. This encodes CASSLVQGNTEAFF.

This chain joins TRBV6-5 and TRBJ2-7; D may match TRBD1 or TRBD2 (5 bases each). V was pared by 1 base and J by 1 base, with 11 bases between. The CDR3 contains 15 residues. Germline V lookup: CDR1 MNHEY, CDR2 SVGAGI. The CDR3 sequence is CASSYWGSGSYEQYF. The CDR3 nucleotides are TGTGCCAGCAGTTACTGGGGCAGCGGATCCTACGAGCAGTACTTC.

The chain has TRBV7-9 and TRBJ1-2, with a possible D match to TRBD1 (6 bases). Germline CDR1 reads SEHNR; CDR2 reads FQNEAQ (reference sequence). This CDR3 is built from 13 residues. Deletions cut 5 bases from V and 4 bases from J, with 11 bases between. The CDR3 loop reads CASSQGTFYGYTF. The CDR3, as DNA: TGTGCCAGCAGCCAAGGGACATTCTATGGCTACACCTTC.

The chain is built from TRBV7-9 and TRBJ2-5, with D hard to call. Germline-derived CDR1 and CDR2 are SEHNR and FQNEAQ (reference sequence). CDR3 length: 13 amino acids. V was clipped by 4 bases and J by 3 bases, with 9 bases between them. The CDR3 loop reads CASSSSGEETQYF. Here the CDR3 DNA reads TGTGCCAGCAGCTCCTCTGGGGAAGAGACCCAGTACTTC.

V gene TRBV5-1 combines with J gene TRBJ2-1, with 11 positions matching TRBD2. The CDR3 extends over 15 amino acids. V lost 2 bases to trimming and J lost 7 bases; unmatched junction nucleotides: 5. Germline CDR1 reads SGHRS; CDR2 reads YFSETQ. CDR3 residues: CASSFLAGGWNEQFF. CDR3 nucleotides: TGCGCCAGCAGCTTCCTAGCGGGGGGCTGGAATGAGCAGTTCTTC.

The V and J genes are TRBV6-5 and TRBJ1-2, with D unclear. V was trimmed by 8 bases and J by 1 base, leaving 11 bases between them. Germline CDR1 is MNHEY and CDR2 is SVGAGI. The CDR3 loop spans 13 amino acids. CDR3 in amino acids: CASVTHFNYGYTF. The CDR3 DNA sequence: TGTGCCAGCGTGACACACTTTAACTATGGCTACACCTTC.

The rearrangement links TRBV5-4 to TRBJ2-2, with D unclear. The CDR3 is made up of 13 amino acids. The V gene lost 9 bases and the J gene lost 5 bases, with 14 bases spanning the gap. Per germline, CDR1 SGHNT and CDR2 YYREEE (reference sequence). The CDR3 coding sequence is TGTGCCACTCCCGTCCAAGGGACCGGGGAGCTGTTTTTT. Translating it yields CATPVQGTGELFF.

The CDR3 sequence is CASSLGWGLSSPLHF. CDR3 DNA: TGCGCCAGCAGCTTGGGTTGGGGGCTCAGTTCACCCCTCCACTTT. This chain connects TRBV5-1 to TRBJ1-6, with D possibly being TRBD1 (6 bases). Germline V gene data show CDR1 as SGHRS and CDR2 as YFSETQ. V was shortened by 0 bases and J by 9 bases, with 13 bases between the two germline ends. This CDR3 comprises 15 residues.

Concerning this clone: Other DNA sequences of this sample code for an identical CDR3. The chain employs TRBV28 and TRBJ1-1; 8 bases are a match to TRBD1. CDR1 MDHEN and CDR2 SYDVKM come from the germline V gene. Unmatched junction bases numbered 5, after V lost 4 bases and J lost 7 bases. The CDR3 covers 13 residues. The CDR3 DNA is TGTGCCAGCAGTTCATGGACAGGGTTTGAAGCTTTCTTT. This codes for CASSSWTGFEAFF.

The gene calls are TRBV7-9 and TRBJ2-3, with D possibly matching TRBD2 (7 bases). CDR1 and CDR2 (germline): SEHNR, FQNEAQ (reference sequence). This CDR3 region has 17 residues. Trimming took 0 bases from V and 6 from J, leaving 19 bases between them. The CDR3: CASSLAPGGLLPDTQYF. The CDR3 DNA follows: TGTGCCAGCAGCTTAGCTCCCGGGGGGCTCCTCCCGGATACGCAGTATTTT.

The chain recombines TRBV7-6 with TRBJ1-1; 7 bases fit TRBD1. The V gene's germline CDR1 is SGHVS and CDR2 FNYEAQ. The CDR3 totals 16 residues. V lost 3 bases to trimming and J lost 8 bases; unmatched junction nucleotides: 15. Written as DNA, the CDR3 is TGTGCCAGCAGCTTTGGGGGTCCGGGACAGACCATAGAAGCTTTCTTT. Residues: CASSFGGPGQTIEAFF.

V gene TRBV6-7 combines with J gene TRBJ1-2, with D unresolved. TRBV6-7 is an ORF, with its function uncertain. The CDR3 consists of 14 residues. V was clipped by 1 base and J by 4 bases, with 10 bases between them. CDR3 loop: CASSYLQRPYGYTF. CDR3 DNA sequence: TGTGCCAGCAGTTACTTACAGAGACCCTATGGCTACACCTTC.

The chain combines TRBV7-9 with TRBJ2-2; D may be TRBD1 (5 bases). The germline V gene encodes CDR1 SEHNR and CDR2 FQNEAQ (reference sequence). The CDR3 covers 14 residues. V lost 5 bases and J lost 7, with 14 bases in between. In nucleotides, the CDR3 is TGTGCCAGCAGCAGCCTGACAGATCTCGGGGAGCTGTTTTTT. This sequence encodes CASSSLTDLGELFF.

Remarks on this clone: Other DNA sequences of this sample code for an identical CDR3. The chain recombines TRBV18 with TRBJ1-2, with D unresolved. There are 13 residues in the CDR3. Germline-derived CDR1 and CDR2 are KGHSH and LQKENI. V was pared by 3 bases and J by 0 bases, with 5 bases between. CDR3: CASSPGSNYGYTF. The CDR3 nucleotides are TGTGCCAGCTCACCTGGGTCTAACTATGGCTACACCTTC.

V and J are TRBV3-1 (or the pseudogene TRBV3-2) and TRBJ1-2, with D possibly being TRBD1 (5 bases). The CDR3 is 13 residues long. Germline CDR1 reads LGHDT; CDR2 reads YNNKEL (reference sequence). V was shortened by 5 bases and J by 4 bases, with 11 bases between the two germline ends. CDR3 amino acids: CASSNRGLYGYTF. The DNA of the CDR3 is TGTGCCAGCAGCAACCGGGGCCTCTATGGCTACACCTTC.

The chain carries TRBV11-3 and TRBJ1-1, with a possible D match to TRBD1 (5 bases). Germline-derived CDR1 and CDR2 are SGHNT and YENEEA. V dropped 5 bases and J dropped 3 bases, with 13 bases sitting between them. CDR3 length equals 14 residues. This CDR3 is CASSQEGADTEAFF. In nucleotides, the CDR3 is TGTGCCAGCAGCCAAGAAGGGGCAGACACTGAAGCTTTCTTT.

This sequence joins TRBV19 and TRBJ1-5, with TRBD1 as a possible D gene (5 bases). CDR3 length: 15 residues. The germline CDR1 and CDR2 sequences are LNHDA and SQIVND (reference sequence). V was clipped by 5 bases and J by 6 bases, with 17 bases between them. The CDR3 bases are TGTGCCAGTAGTTCCTTGGGGGGAATGAGTCAGCCCCAGCATTTT. Translating it yields CASSSLGGMSQPQHF.

This clone has only one observation. The chain employs TRBV27 and TRBJ1-4; D call uncertain. CDR1 and CDR2 (germline): MNHEY, SMNVEV (reference sequence). The CDR3 totals 14 residues. V lost 5 bases to trimming and J lost 3 bases, with 10 bases between them. The CDR3 nucleotides read TGTGCCAGCAGTCCGGGCGGTGCTAATGAAAAACTGTTTTTT. This gives the protein CASSPGGANEKLFF.

The chain couples TRBV15 to TRBJ2-7, with no clear D. CDR1 and CDR2 (germline): LNHNV, YYDKDF (reference sequence). This CDR3 is 13 amino acids long. Trimming stripped 4 bases from V and 1 base from J, with 8 bases between. In DNA, the CDR3 is TGTGCCACCAGCATCAGGAGATCCTACGAGCAGTACTTC. Protein sequence: CATSIRRSYEQYF. Based on the CDR3 plus reference TRBV15 and TRBJ2-7, the full variable domain is DAMVIQNPRYQVTQFGKPVTLSCSQTLNHNVMYWYQQKSSQAPKLLFHYYDKDFNNEADTPDNFQSRRPNTSFCFLDIRSPGLGDTAMYLCATSIRRSYEQYFGPGTRLTVT.

V gene TRBV28 combines with J gene TRBJ1-5; 8 bases fit TRBD1. Germline V gene data show CDR1 as MDHEN and CDR2 as SYDVKM. CDR3 length: 16 residues. Trimming cost V 5 bases and J 3 bases; bases outside gene matches: 9. Here the CDR3 DNA reads TGTGCCAGCAGTGTAACCGGGACAGGATCCAATCAGCCCCAGCATTTT. As protein: CASSVTGTGSNQPQHF.